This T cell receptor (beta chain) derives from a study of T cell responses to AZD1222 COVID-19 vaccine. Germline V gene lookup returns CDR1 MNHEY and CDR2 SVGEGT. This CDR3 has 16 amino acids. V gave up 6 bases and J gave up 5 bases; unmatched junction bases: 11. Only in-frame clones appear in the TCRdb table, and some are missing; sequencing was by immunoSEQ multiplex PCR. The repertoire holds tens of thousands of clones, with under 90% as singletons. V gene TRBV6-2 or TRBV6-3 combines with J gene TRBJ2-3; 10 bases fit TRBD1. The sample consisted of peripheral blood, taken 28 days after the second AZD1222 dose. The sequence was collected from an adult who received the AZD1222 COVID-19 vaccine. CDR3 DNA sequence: TGTGCCAGCAGCCCTCAACCGGGACAGGGGAAAGATACGCAGTATTTT. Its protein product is CASSPQPGQGKDTQYF.